A selection of T cell receptor beta chains follows, all from one sample in a study of blood T cell repertoires in COVID-19. Profiled with immunoSEQ multiplex PCR; TCRdb holds only in-frame clones, not every one. The sample includes about 84,000 clones, around nine tenths seen only once; the top ten take roughly 1.2%. The sample taken for sequencing was peripheral blood. The origin of the receptors is a man at least 80 years old with active or convalescent COVID-19. The CDR3 runs from the conserved cysteine through the conserved F or W. The D gene is left open where the match is weak. For some rows the clone size is stated as once, few or many, or as a class when expanded; others skip it.

V: TRBV20-1; size: NA; J: TRBJ2-7; D: NA; CDR3: CSASKGGDFYFGQYF; DNA: TGCAGTGCTAGTAAGGGGGGGGATTTTTACTTTGGGCAGTACTTC
V: TRBV7-9; size: NA; J: TRBJ2-3; D: NA; CDR3: CASSLGGRQYF; DNA: TGTGCCAGCAGCTTAGGGGGCCGCCAGTATTTT
V: TRBV6-5; size: NA; J: TRBJ2-7; D: TRBD2; CDR3: CASSYSPSGSGEQYF; DNA: TGTGCCAGCAGTTACTCTCCCAGCGGGAGTGGTGAGCAGTACTTC
V: TRBV5-4; size: NA; J: TRBJ2-5; D: NA; CDR3: CASSLVGSGETQYF; DNA: TGTGCCAGCAGCTTGGTCGGGAGCGGCGAGACCCAGTACTTC
V: TRBV5-8; size: NA; J: TRBJ1-1; D: NA; CDR3: CASSFPLNTEAFF; DNA: TGTGCCAGCAGCTTCCCCTTGAACACTGAAGCTTTCTTT
V: TRBV4-1; size: once; J: TRBJ1-6; D: NA; CDR3: CASSQVYSISPLHF; DNA: TGCGCCAGCAGCCAAGTTTACAGTATTTCACCCCTCCACTTT
V: TRBV9; size: NA; J: TRBJ2-2; D: NA; CDR3: CASSPRIGSGTGELFF; DNA: TGTGCCAGCAGCCCCCGGATCGGTTCGGGAACCGGGGAGCTGTTTTTT
V: TRBV18; size: once; J: TRBJ2-4; D: TRBD1; CDR3: CASSPPSIRQGKGNIQYF; DNA: TGTGCCAGCTCACCTCCTTCCATCCGACAGGGGAAAGGGAACATTCAGTACTTC
V: TRBV10-3; size: NA; J: TRBJ1-3; D: NA; CDR3: CATTKEGPGGNTIYF; DNA: TGTGCCACGACGAAGGAGGGGCCAGGGGGAAACACCATATATTTT
V: TRBV19; size: NA; J: TRBJ2-5; D: TRBD2; CDR3: CASSITTSGSRETQYF; DNA: TGTGCCAGTAGTATTACGACTAGCGGGAGCCGGGAGACCCAGTACTTC
V: TRBV24-1; size: NA; J: TRBJ2-3; D: TRBD2; CDR3: CATSDFGLADSTNTQYF; DNA: TGTGCCACCAGTGATTTTGGCCTAGCGGATAGCACAAATACGCAGTATTTT